This TCR beta chain was obtained from a study of control samples from healthy donors and cancer patients. Measured with immunoSEQ multiplex PCR; TCRdb has only the in-frame clones, and not every one. The table includes about 130,000 clones, approximately 92% detected once. The CDR3 is 19 residues long. Germline V gene data show CDR1 as SGHNT and CDR2 as YYREEE (reference sequence). Trimming took 4 bases from V and 0 from J, leaving 24 bases between them. The sequence derives from a woman aged 45-59 years in good health. Sequenced input: blood. The chain has TRBV5-4 and TRBJ2-3; possible D gene TRBD2, 6 bases. The CDR3 here is CASSITGSGGIFSTDTQYF. As DNA, the CDR3 is TGTGCCAGCAGCATAACGGGGTCTGGCGGGATTTTTAGCACAGATACGCAGTATTTT.